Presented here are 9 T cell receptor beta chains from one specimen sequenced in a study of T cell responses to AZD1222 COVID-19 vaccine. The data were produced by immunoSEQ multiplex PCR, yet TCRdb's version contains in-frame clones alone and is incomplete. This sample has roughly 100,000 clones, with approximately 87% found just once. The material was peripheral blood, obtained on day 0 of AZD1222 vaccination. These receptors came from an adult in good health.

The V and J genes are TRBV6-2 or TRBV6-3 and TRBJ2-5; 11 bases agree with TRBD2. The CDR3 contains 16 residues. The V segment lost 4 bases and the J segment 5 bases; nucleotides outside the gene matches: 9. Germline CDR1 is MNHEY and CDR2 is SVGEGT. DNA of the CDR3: TGTGCCAGCAGTTCCCTTAGACTAGCGGGAATGGAGACCCAGTACTTC. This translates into CASSSLRLAGMETQYF.

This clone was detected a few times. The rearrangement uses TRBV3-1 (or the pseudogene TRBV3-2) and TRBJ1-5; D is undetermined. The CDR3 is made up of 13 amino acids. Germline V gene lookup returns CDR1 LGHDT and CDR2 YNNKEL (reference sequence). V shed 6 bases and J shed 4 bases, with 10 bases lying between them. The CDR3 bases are TGTGCCAGCAGTGCCAGCCTTAATCAGCCCCAGCATTTT. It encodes CASSASLNQPQHF.

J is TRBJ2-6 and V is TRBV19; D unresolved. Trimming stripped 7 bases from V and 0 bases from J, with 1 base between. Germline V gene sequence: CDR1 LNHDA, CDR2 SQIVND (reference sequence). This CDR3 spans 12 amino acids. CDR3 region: CASTSGANVLTF. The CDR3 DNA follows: TGTGCCAGTACCTCTGGGGCCAACGTCCTGACTTTC.

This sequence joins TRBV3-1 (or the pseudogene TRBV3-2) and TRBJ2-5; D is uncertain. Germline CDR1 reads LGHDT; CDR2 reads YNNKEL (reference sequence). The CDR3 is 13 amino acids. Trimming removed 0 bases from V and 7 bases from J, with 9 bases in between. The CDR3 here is CASSQDSARTQYF. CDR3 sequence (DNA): TGTGCCAGCAGCCAAGATTCGGCGAGGACCCAGTACTTC.

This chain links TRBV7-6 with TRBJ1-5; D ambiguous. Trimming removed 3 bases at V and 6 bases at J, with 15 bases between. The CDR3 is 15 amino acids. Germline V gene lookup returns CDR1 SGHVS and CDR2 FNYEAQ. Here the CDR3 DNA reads TGTGCCAGCAGCTTTCGACCAGGTGAGGGTCAGCCCCAGCATTTT. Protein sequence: CASSFRPGEGQPQHF.

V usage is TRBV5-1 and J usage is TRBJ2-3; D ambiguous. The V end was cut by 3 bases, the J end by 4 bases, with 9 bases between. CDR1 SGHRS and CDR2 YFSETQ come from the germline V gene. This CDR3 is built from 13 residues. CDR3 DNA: TGCGCCAGCAGCTGGACCCCGTCAGATACGCAGTATTTT. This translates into CASSWTPSDTQYF.

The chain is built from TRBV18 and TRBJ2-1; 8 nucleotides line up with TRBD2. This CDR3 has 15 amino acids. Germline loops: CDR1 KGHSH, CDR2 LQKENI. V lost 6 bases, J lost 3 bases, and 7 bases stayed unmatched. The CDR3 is CASSPGTRSYNEQFF. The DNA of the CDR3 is TGTGCCAGCTCGCCCGGGACTAGGAGCTACAATGAGCAGTTCTTC.

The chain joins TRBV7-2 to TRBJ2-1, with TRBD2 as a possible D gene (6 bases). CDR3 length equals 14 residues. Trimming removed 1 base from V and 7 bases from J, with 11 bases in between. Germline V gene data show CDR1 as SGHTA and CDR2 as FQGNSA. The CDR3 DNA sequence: TGTGCCAGCAGCTTAGTCACTAGCCTGAATGAGCAGTTCTTC. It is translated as CASSLVTSLNEQFF.

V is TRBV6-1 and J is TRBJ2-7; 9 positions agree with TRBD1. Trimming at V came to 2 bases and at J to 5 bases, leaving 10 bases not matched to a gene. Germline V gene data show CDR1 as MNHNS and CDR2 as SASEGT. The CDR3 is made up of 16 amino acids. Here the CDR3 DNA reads TGTGCCAGCAGTGAACAGATCGGGACAGGGTACCACGAGCAGTACTTC. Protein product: CASSEQIGTGYHEQYF.